Described below is a single T cell receptor beta chain sequence and its context. Its specific antigen is unknown. Base quality data are lacking; no much larger clone is found one base away. The source of the sample is a study of blood T cell dynamics during melanoma immunotherapy (dated by TCRdb to about 2020). For the study in its entirety: All patients had metastatic melanoma and were given first-line pembrolizumab or nivolumab plus ipilimumab as standard of care in the United Kingdom. Consecutive patients formed a training cohort, and a further independent group of patients from the same centre was pooled into an external validation set. To find early correlates of response, the study profiled the peripheral T cell receptor repertoires of patients with metastatic melanoma both before and after one cycle of checkpoint inhibitor therapy. Study-level results and caveats: The relatively small sample size was acknowledged as a potential limitation on generalization of the results. Among sorted CD8+ subsets, the highest similarity to cfDNA CDR3 sequences and the highest clonality were observed in TIE cells, which was suggestive of active turnover with convergence on dominant clones. Whether the T cell clones driving repertoire changes were melanoma-specific or reflected general immune activation could not be determined in the study.

The intended sense of this specimen's time point label: week 3, after first cycle of checkpoint inhibitor. Blood samples were taken before treatment (T0) and at week 3 (W3), following the first cycle of checkpoint blockade. Except for two patients with rapid clinical progression, response was assessed 12 weeks after the first infusion by RECIST 1.1; disease control meant complete response, partial response or stable disease. Patients with prior systemic cancer treatment, concomitant immunosuppressant therapy or synchronous other active malignancies were excluded. In six patients, three with progression and three with disease control, sorted CD8+ memory and naive T cell subsets were sequenced at T0 and W3. Lymphoprep and SepMate tubes were used to isolate PBMC from blood, and red cell lysis was then performed. QIAamp DNA Blood Mini kits were used to extract DNA from both PBMC and sorted T cell subsets. CD8+ T cell subsets were live-sorted on a FACSAria III cytometer and were frozen prior to DNA extraction. Fresh PBMC for flow cytometry were held at 4°C in PBS with approximately 2% fetal bovine serum and analyzed within 25 hours.

All DNA extracted from each sorted CD8+ T cell subset was loaded into the assay. TCR beta CDR3 sequences were amplified from genomic DNA using the immunoSEQ TCRb Assay kit according to manufacturer instructions. The KAPA Library Quantification Kit for Illumina platforms was used to quantify pooled libraries by qPCR. Pooled libraries were sequenced on an Illumina NextSeq 500, clustered at about 0.6-1.2 pM. Under the source paper's analysis protocol: TCR data were analyzed with immunoSEQ ANALYZER and the R LymphoSeq package. A rearrangement efficiency score was calculated as productive divided by the sum of productive and non-productive CDR3 sequences. Within each patient, timepoints were compared pairwise for clonality, measured with the Gini coefficient, and for diversity, measured with the Renyi index at alpha=1. Clonal relatedness, based on an edit distance of 3, and repertoire similarity, based on the Bhattacharyya coefficient, were both computed in LymphoSeq. Linear discriminant analysis on week-3 changes in clonality and diversity was built with the R MASS and caret packages to classify response. The immuneACCESS repertoire file appears here via TCRdb, limited to in-frame rearrangements. These files lack a portion of the clones; in checked studies, under half of the deficit traces to unresolved V genes, and the cause of the others is not known. The DNA was the basis for D and trimming; V, J and clone size are from that table. The sample includes 15,000 to 20,000 clones, with about 95% observed a single time. The ten biggest clones cover 0.21% of the sample.

Unmatched junction bases come to 3, with V trimmed by 5 bases and J by 7 bases. Inclusive of the bounding cysteine and phenylalanine, the CDR3 is 14 residues long. This entry keeps only the CDR3 DNA: 42 bases, framed from base 1. CDR1 MDHEN and CDR2 SYDVKM are derived from the germline V gene. This sequence was found in a human donor with melanoma. The specimen comprised effector memory CD8+ T cells from blood, sampled from a patient treated with checkpoint blockade. The chain is assembled from TRBV28 and TRBJ2-5; TRBD2 aligns with 14 central bases. The nucleotide sequence is TGTGCCAGCAGTGAGGGGACTAGCGGGAGGACCCAGTACTTC. The translation is CASSEGTSGRTQYF.